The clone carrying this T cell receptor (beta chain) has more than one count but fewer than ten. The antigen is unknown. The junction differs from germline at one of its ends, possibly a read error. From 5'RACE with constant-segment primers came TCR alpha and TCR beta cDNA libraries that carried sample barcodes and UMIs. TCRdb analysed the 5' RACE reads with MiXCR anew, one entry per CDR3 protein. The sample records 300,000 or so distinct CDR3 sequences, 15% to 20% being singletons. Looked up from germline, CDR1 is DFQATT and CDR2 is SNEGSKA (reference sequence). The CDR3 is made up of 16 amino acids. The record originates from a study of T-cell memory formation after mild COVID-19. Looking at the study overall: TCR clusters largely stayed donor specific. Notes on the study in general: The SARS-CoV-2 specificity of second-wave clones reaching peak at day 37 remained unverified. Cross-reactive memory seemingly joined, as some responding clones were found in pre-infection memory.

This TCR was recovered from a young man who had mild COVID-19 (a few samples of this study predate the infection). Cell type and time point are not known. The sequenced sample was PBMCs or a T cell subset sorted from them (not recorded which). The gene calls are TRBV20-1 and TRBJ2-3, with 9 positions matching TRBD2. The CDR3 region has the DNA TGTGCGGGGCTGGGTCGGGGTAGCGGGGGCGCAGATACGCAGTATTTT. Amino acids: CAGLGRGSGGADTQYF.